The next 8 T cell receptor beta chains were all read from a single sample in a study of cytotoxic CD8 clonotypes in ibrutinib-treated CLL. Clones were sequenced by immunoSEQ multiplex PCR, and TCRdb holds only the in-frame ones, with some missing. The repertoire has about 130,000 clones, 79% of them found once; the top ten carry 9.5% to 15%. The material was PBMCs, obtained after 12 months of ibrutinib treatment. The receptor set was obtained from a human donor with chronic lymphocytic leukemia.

The CDR3 sequence: CASSPPTGNTGELFF. As DNA, the CDR3 is TGTGCCAGCTCACCACCGACCGGAAACACCGGGGAGCTGTTTTTT. The chain links TRBV18 to TRBJ2-2, with D uncertain. Trimming stripped 0 bases from V and 2 bases from J, with 7 bases between. CDR3 length: 15 residues. CDR1 and CDR2 from the germline V gene are KGHSH and LQKENI. Full variable domain (rest looked up from reference TRBV18 and TRBJ2-2): NAGVMQNPRHLVRRRGQEARLRCSPMKGHSHVYWYRQLPEEGLKFMVYLQKENIIDESGMPKERFSAEFPKEGPSILRIQQVVRGDSAAYFCASSPPTGNTGELFFGEGSRLTVL.

As DNA, the CDR3 is TGTGCCAGTAGTACCCGGTATCAGGGGAACTATGGCTACACCTTC. Its protein is CASSTRYQGNYGYTF. This chain joins TRBV19 and TRBJ1-2; TRBD1 is a possible D gene (6 bases). CDR1 and CDR2 from the germline V gene are LNHDA and SQIVND (reference sequence). V gave up 4 bases and J gave up 2 bases, with 14 bases separating them. The CDR3 extends over 15 amino acids.

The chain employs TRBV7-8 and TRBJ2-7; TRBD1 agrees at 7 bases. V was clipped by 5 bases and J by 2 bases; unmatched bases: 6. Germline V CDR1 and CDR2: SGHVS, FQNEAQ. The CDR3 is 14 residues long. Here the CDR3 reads CASSPAGTAYEQYF. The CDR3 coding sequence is TGTGCCAGCAGCCCGGCCGGGACAGCCTACGAGCAGTACTTC.

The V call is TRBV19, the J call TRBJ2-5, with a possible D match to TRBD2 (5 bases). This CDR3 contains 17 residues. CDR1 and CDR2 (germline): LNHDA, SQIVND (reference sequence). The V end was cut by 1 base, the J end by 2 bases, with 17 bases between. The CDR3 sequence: CASSIARGKMGQETQYF. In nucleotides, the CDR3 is TGTGCCAGTAGTATAGCTCGGGGTAAGATGGGTCAAGAGACCCAGTACTTC.

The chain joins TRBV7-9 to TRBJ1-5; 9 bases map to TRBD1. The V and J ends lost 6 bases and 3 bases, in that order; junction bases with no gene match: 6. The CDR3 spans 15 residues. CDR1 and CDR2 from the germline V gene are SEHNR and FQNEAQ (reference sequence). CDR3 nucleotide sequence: TGTGCCAGCAGTCCCGGGACAGGGTACAATCAGCCCCAGCATTTT. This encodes CASSPGTGYNQPQHF.

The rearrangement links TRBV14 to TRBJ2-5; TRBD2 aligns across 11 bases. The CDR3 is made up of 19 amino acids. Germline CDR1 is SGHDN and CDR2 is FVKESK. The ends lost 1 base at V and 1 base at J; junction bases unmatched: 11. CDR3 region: CASSQVYETSGILQETQYF. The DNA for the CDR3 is TGTGCCAGCAGCCAAGTTTATGAGACTAGCGGGATCCTCCAAGAGACCCAGTACTTC.

Here the CDR3 DNA reads TGTGCCAGCAGCTCTCCTACGGACAGGGACAATGGCTACACCTTC. Protein sequence: CASSSPTDRDNGYTF. V gene TRBV11-2 combines with J gene TRBJ1-2; TRBD1 aligns across 8 bases. Trimming removed 4 bases from V and 6 bases from J; junction bases left unmatched: 10. The CDR3 consists of 15 residues. CDR1 and CDR2 from the germline V gene are SGHAT and FQNNGV. Full variable domain (rest looked up from reference TRBV11-2 and TRBJ1-2): EAGVAQSPRYKIIEKRQSVAFWCNPISGHATLYWYQQILGQGPKLLIQFQNNGVVDDSQLPKDRFSAERLKGVDSTLKIQPAKLEDSAVYLCASSSPTDRDNGYTFGSGTRLTVV.

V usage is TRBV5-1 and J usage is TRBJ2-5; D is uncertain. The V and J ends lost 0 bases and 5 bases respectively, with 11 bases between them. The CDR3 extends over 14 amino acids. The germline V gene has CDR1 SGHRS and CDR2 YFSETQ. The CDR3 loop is CASSLVAGRETQYF. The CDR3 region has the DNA TGCGCCAGCAGCTTGGTCGCTGGTAGGGAGACCCAGTACTTC.